This T cell receptor (beta chain) was profiled in a study of blood T cell repertoires in COVID-19. Using immunoSEQ multiplex PCR, the repertoire was profiled, and TCRdb retains in-frame clones only, with some absent. The table has over 120,000 clones, about 87% seen once. This clone was seen only a few times. J lost 4 bases, V lost 6 bases, and 8 bases had no gene match. CDR3 length: 15 residues. Germline V gives CDR1 MDHEN, CDR2 SYDVKM. The clonotype comes from a man aged 55 to 70 who had recovered from COVID-19. Sequenced: PBMCs or T cells enriched from blood (not recorded which). V usage is TRBV28 and J usage is TRBJ1-5; TRBD1 agrees at 8 bases. In nucleotides, the CDR3 is TGTGCCAGCAGCCTGATACAGGGGGGGAATCAGCCCCAGCATTTT. Translation gives CASSLIQGGNQPQHF.